The T cell receptor beta chain described here comes from a study of beta chain features in type 1 diabetes. Study-level results: Still unanswered here is whether HLA type influences TCRB rearrangement. PCR might preferentially amplify shorter templates, equally in patients and controls.

As every portion of the isolated RNA was reverse transcribed, the sequencing read expressed TCRB transcripts. The data were produced by immunoSEQ multiplex PCR, yet TCRdb's version contains in-frame clones alone and is incomplete. There are about 620,000 clones in the sample; roughly a sixth occur only once, and more than 0.08% lies in the top ten. With 7 bases removed from V and 0 bases from J, the gap between germline ends came to 16 bases. The CDR3 is 16 residues long. The germline V gene has CDR1 SNHLY and CDR2 FYNNEI. Isolation of CD4+ naive, central memory, regulatory and stem cell-like memory cells was achieved by sorting via CD45RO/CCR7/CD25/CD127/CD95/CD27. This clone was seen only a few times. What it binds is unknown.

The source material was naive CD4+ T cells from blood. V gene TRBV2 combines with J gene TRBJ2-1, with D maybe TRBD1 (5 bases). This receptor was identified in a man between 18 and 35 years old in good health. CDR3 sequence (DNA): TGTGCCAGCACAGGGCGGCAAGCGTCCTCCTACAATGAGCAGTTCTTC. This translates into CASTGRQASSYNEQFF.